A selection of T cell receptor beta chains follows, all from one sample in a study of T cells after yellow fever vaccination. Each CDR3 protein gets one entry after TCRdb re-called the 5' RACE reads with MiXCR. The data hold around 110,000 distinct CDR3 sequences, with 7.5% to 9.5% observed a single time. This specimen consisted of CD8+ T cells sorted from PBMCs, obtained 45 days after the yellow fever booster vaccination. These receptors were taken from a man aged 30 to 39 who received the YFV17D yellow fever vaccine. CDR3s include the opening cysteine and the closing phenylalanine or tryptophan. The D gene is left open where the match is weak. Rows give clone size only sometimes, using once, few, many, or a class for an expanded clone.

cdr3_nt: TGTGCCAGCAGCCAAGATTTAAACAATGAGCAGTTCTTC
cdr3_aa: CASSQDLNNEQFF
clone_size: many
d_call: NA
v_call: TRBV14
j_call: TRBJ2-1

cdr3_nt: TGTGCCAGTAGCCCCACGGGACTAGCATACGAGCAGTTCTTC
cdr3_aa: CASSPTGLAYEQFF
clone_size: many
d_call: TRBD2
v_call: TRBV19
j_call: TRBJ2-1

cdr3_nt: TGTGCCAGCAGCTATGGACAGGGGCCCTACGAGCAGTACTTC
cdr3_aa: CASSYGQGPYEQYF
clone_size: few
d_call: TRBD1
v_call: TRBV13
j_call: TRBJ2-7

cdr3_nt: TGTGCCACCAGCAGCGGGCAGTTGGGGAACACTGAAGCTTTCTTT
cdr3_aa: CATSSGQLGNTEAFF
clone_size: many
d_call: NA
v_call: TRBV15
j_call: TRBJ1-1

cdr3_nt: TGCGCCAGCAGCCAAGATTTTTGGAATTCACCCCTCCACTTT
cdr3_aa: CASSQDFWNSPLHF
clone_size: few
d_call: NA
v_call: TRBV4-3
j_call: TRBJ1-6

cdr3_nt: TGTGCCAGCAGCCAAGATACGGGACTAGATTACAATGAGCAGTTCTTC
cdr3_aa: CASSQDTGLDYNEQFF
clone_size: many
d_call: TRBD2
v_call: TRBV3-1
j_call: TRBJ2-1

cdr3_nt: TGTGCCAGCAGGGACAGGGTCGCTGGGACTGAAGCTTTCTTT
cdr3_aa: CASRDRVAGTEAFF
clone_size: NA
d_call: TRBD1
v_call: TRBV6-1
j_call: TRBJ1-1

cdr3_nt: TGTGCCAGCAGTAGCGCCGGGACTAGCGGGAGGTTATCGAAAAATGAGCAGTTCTTC
cdr3_aa: CASSSAGTSGRLSKNEQFF
clone_size: NA
d_call: TRBD2
v_call: TRBV7-8
j_call: TRBJ2-1

cdr3_nt: TGTGCCAGCAGTTACGTCGGGGTGAACACAGATACGCAGTATTTT
cdr3_aa: CASSYVGVNTDTQYF
clone_size: many
d_call: NA
v_call: TRBV6-2/TRBV6-3
j_call: TRBJ2-3

cdr3_nt: TGTGCCAGCAGTTTAGGGGTGGAGGGTGCCGAGACCCAGTACTTC
cdr3_aa: CASSLGVEGAETQYF
clone_size: few
d_call: NA
v_call: TRBV27
j_call: TRBJ2-5

cdr3_nt: TGTGCCAGCAGTTTATATGGCGGTGCTGATACGCAGTATTTT
cdr3_aa: CASSLYGGADTQYF
clone_size: many
d_call: NA
v_call: TRBV27
j_call: TRBJ2-3

cdr3_nt: TGTGCCAGTAGTATCGCAGGGGGATCGGATACGCAGTATTTT
cdr3_aa: CASSIAGGSDTQYF
clone_size: few
d_call: TRBD1
v_call: TRBV19
j_call: TRBJ2-3

cdr3_nt: TGTGCCAGCAGCCCCGGTCGGACCTACGAGCAGTACTTC
cdr3_aa: CASSPGRTYEQYF
clone_size: many
d_call: NA
v_call: TRBV13
j_call: TRBJ2-7

cdr3_nt: TGTGCCAGCAGCCCCCACACGACTGACTCTAATTCACCCCTCCACTTT
cdr3_aa: CASSPHTTDSNSPLHF
clone_size: NA
d_call: NA
v_call: TRBV7-9
j_call: TRBJ1-6